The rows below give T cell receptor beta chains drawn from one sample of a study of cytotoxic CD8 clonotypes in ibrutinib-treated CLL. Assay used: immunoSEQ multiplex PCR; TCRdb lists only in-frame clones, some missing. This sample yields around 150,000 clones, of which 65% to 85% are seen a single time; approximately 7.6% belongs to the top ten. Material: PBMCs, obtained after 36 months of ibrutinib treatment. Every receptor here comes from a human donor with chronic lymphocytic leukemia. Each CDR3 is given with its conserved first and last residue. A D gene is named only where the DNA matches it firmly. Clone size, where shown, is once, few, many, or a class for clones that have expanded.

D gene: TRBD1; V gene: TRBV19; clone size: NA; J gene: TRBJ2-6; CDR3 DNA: TGTGCCAGTAGTATCGGACAGGGAAACCCCGGGGCCAACGTCCTGACTTTC; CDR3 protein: CASSIGQGNPGANVLTF
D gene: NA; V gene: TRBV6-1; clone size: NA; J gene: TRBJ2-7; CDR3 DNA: TGTGCCAGCAGCCCCGTGGGGCGCTCCTACGAGCAGTACTTC; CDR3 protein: CASSPVGRSYEQYF
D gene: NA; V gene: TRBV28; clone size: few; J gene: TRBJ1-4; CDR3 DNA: TGTGCCGGGGGAGGGGAAAAACTGTTTTTT; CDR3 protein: CAGGGEKLFF
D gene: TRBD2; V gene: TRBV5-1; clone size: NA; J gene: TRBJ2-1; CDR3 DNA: TGCGCCAGCAGCTCGTCTAGCGGAACCTACAATGAGCAGTTCTTC; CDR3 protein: CASSSSSGTYNEQFF
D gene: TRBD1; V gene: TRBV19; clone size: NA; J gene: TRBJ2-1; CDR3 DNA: TGTGCCAGTAGTATGGGACAGGGGGCTTGGGAGCAGTTCTTC; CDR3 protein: CASSMGQGAWEQFF
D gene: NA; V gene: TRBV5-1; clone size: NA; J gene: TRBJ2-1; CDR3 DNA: TGCGCCAGCAGCTTGGCCTATTGGGGCGAGCAGTTCTTC; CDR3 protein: CASSLAYWGEQFF
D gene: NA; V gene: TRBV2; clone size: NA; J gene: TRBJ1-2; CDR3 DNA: TGTGCCAGCAGAGACCGGGATAACTATGGCTACACCTTC; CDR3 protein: CASRDRDNYGYTF
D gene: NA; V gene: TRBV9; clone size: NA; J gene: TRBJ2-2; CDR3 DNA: TGTGCCAGCAGCGTAAGGTCAGGGCAGACCGGGGAGCTGTTTTTT; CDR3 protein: CASSVRSGQTGELFF
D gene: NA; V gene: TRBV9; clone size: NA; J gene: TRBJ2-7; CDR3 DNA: TGTGCCAGCAGCGTAGGATCCCTAGCGCGTGTTAACGAGCAGTACTTC; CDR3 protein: CASSVGSLARVNEQYF
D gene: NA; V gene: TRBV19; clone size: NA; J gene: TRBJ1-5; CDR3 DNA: TGTGCCAGTAGTATTTCAGCGGGCGATCAGCCCCAGCATTTT; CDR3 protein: CASSISAGDQPQHF
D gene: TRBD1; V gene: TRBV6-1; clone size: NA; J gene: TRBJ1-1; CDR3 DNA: TGTGCCAGCAGAGCGCCGGGACAGGGGAACACTGAAGCTTTCTTT; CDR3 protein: CASRAPGQGNTEAFF
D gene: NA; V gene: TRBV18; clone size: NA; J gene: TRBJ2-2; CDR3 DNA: TGTGCCAGCCCACCAGCCACCATGGGCACCGGGGAGCTGTTTTTT; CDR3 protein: CASPPATMGTGELFF
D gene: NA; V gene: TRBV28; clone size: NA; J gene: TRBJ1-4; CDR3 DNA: TGTGCCAGCAGTTTATCCCCTGAGGGAGCAACTAATGAAAAACTGTTTTTT; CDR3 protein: CASSLSPEGATNEKLFF
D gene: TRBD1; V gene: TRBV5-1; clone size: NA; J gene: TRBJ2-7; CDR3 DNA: TGCGCCAGCAGCTTGATGGCCCGACAGGGGGCAGGGGAGCAGTACTTC; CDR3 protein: CASSLMARQGAGEQYF
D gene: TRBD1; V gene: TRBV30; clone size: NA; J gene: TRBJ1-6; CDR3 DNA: TGTGCCTGGAGTAAAGGGACAGGGCTAGTCAATTCACCCCTCCACTTT; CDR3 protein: CAWSKGTGLVNSPLHF
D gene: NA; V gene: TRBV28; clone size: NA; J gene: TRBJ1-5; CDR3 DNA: TGTGCCAGCAGCCCGTTTATGCGTTTAGGAGGACAGCCCCAGCATTTT; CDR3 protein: CASSPFMRLGGQPQHF
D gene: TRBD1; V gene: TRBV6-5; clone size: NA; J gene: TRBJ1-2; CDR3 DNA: TGTGCCAGCAGTAGCGGACAGGGGGCGGAAGGCTACACCTTC; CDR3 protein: CASSSGQGAEGYTF
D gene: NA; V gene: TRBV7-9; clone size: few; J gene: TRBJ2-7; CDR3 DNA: TGTGCCAGCAGGATGGACACTTCCTACGAGCAGTACTTC; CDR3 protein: CASRMDTSYEQYF
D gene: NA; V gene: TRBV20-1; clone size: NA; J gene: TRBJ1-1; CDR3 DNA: TGCAGTGCTAGGACGCCGGGCGGAGCTTTCTTT; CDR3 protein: CSARTPGGAFF
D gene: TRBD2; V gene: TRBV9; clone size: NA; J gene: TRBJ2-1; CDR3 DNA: TGTGCCAGCAGCGCCGGGACTAGCTATGAGCAGTTCTTC; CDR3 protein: CASSAGTSYEQFF